This TCR beta chain was recovered during a study of blood T cell repertoires in COVID-19 (dated by TCRdb to the early 2020s). Broadly, across the study: Samples covering the acute and convalescent phases of COVID-19 were provided by collaborators in the United States, Italy and Spain. The prospective study material was composed of cDNA or gDNA derived from T cells, B-cell-depleted T cells, or PBMCs. Deeply sampled blood TCRbeta repertoires from subjects exposed to, actively infected with, or recovered from COVID-19 were included in the dataset. A freely available public database, intended as a resource for researchers studying the immune response to SARS-CoV-2, is where the repertoires were released. The samples were drawn from the first 160 participants of the ongoing ImmuneRACE study and from 950 to 1,500 subjects provided by 6 global collaborators. A de-identified subject ID, COVID-19 status, age in years and sex were almost always included in the sample metadata. HLA class I and class II types, where available, came from metadata supplied by the sample provider rather than from assay-based typing. Paper-wide results and their limitations: The amount of clinical and demographic metadata varied by source and participant and was provided uncurated.

The germline V gene encodes CDR1 SNHLY and CDR2 FYNNEI. The CDR3 runs 14 amino acids, cysteine and phenylalanine included. Only the CDR3 DNA is retained, 42 bases long and in frame from the first base. Relative to germline, V is missing 8 bases and J is missing 4 bases, with 10 bases of the junction outside any gene match. On this clone itself: No cognate antigen has been identified for it. It has no much larger one-base neighbor in the sample; base qualities were not kept.

TCRbeta CDR3 regions were amplified from genomic DNA by means of the immunoSEQ Assay, a bias-controlled multiplex PCR. In the original analysis: The number of nucleated cells in each sample was estimated from the amplification of reference gene primers within the assay. To quantify the absolute abundance of each unique TCRbeta CDR3 rearrangement, sequence reads were collapsed and filtered. For each sample, productive Simpson clonality was calculated as the square root of Simpson's diversity index over productive rearrangements. TCRdb provides this immuneACCESS table in a form limited to in-frame rearrangements. Some clones are lacking; in checked studies, under half of them reflect an unresolved V gene, and why the rest are absent is not known. The V and J calls and clone size were taken over from that table, and D and trimming were inferred from the DNA. Across this sample there are about 300,000 clones, with roughly nine tenths seen only once. Less than 3.5% of the sample is held by the ten biggest clonotypes.

In the prospective study, participants were about 18 to 100 years old, resided in approximately 25 geographic areas of the United States, and were enrolled through a virtual design. To assign participants to cohorts, the prospective study relied on clinical history that participants themselves reported in a screening survey and a study questionnaire. Exposed participants had been in contact, within 2 weeks of entering the study, with a person who had a PCR-confirmed or clinician-diagnosed case of COVID-19. In the prospective study, mobile phlebotomists collected whole blood, serum and a nasopharyngeal or oropharyngeal swab from each participant. Over a roughly two-month period, participants in the prospective study had the option of providing additional blood draws and questionnaires. Before DNA extraction, blood samples from the prospective study were shipped at room temperature or frozen.

Material: PBMCs or T cells enriched from blood (not recorded which). This receptor was identified in a woman in her forties or fifties who had been exposed to COVID-19. This chain is built from TRBV2 and TRBJ2-7; 8 bases in the middle match TRBD1. The CDR3 is CASLRQGNSYEQYF. The DNA sequence reads TGTGCCAGCCTTCGACAGGGGAATTCGTACGAGCAGTACTTC. With the portions outside the CDR3 filled from the reference TRBV2 and TRBJ2-7 genes, the complete variable region becomes EPEVTQTPSHQVTQMGQEVILRCVPISNHLYFYWYRQILGQKVEFLVSFYNNEISEKSEIFDDQFSVERPDGSNFTLKIRSTKLEDSAMYFCASLRQGNSYEQYFGPGTRLTVT.